This TCR beta chain came from a study of blood T cells in healthy people across ages. Regarding the study as a whole: Significant beta diversity loss was already apparent by age about 42, declining roughly linearly.

Next came a second PCR, run for about 7 to 12 cycles, which used a sample-barcoded 5' primer along with a J-beta primer mix. A 12-random-nucleotide template-switch adaptor tagged each cDNA molecule. Each CDR3 protein is one row after TCRdb ran MiXCR on the 5' RACE reads. The data hold roughly 900,000 distinct CDR3 sequences, with around 48% observed a single time. The authors isolated at least 6 million PBMCs per sample. The table lists this clonotype with a few counts. What it binds is unknown. The CDR3 length is 13 residues. CDR1 is SGHVS, CDR2 FNYEAQ, per germline. The germline V and J ends were trimmed by 5 bases and 5 bases, with 12 bases remaining between them.

This receptor was identified in a man aged 25-45 years in good health. What was sequenced was blood. This chain joins TRBV7-6 and TRBJ1-1; no firm D call. For the CDR3, the DNA is TGTGCCAGCAGCCACCGGGCAGCTACTGAAGCTTTCTTT. Encoded protein: CASSHRAATEAFF. The full variable domain, its missing parts supplied by reference TRBV7-6 and TRBJ1-1, is GAGVSQSPRYKVTKRGQDVALRCDPISGHVSLYWYRQALGQGPEFLTYFNYEAQQDKSGLPNDRFSAERPEGSISTLTIQRTEQRDSAMYRCASSHRAATEAFFGQGTRLTVV.